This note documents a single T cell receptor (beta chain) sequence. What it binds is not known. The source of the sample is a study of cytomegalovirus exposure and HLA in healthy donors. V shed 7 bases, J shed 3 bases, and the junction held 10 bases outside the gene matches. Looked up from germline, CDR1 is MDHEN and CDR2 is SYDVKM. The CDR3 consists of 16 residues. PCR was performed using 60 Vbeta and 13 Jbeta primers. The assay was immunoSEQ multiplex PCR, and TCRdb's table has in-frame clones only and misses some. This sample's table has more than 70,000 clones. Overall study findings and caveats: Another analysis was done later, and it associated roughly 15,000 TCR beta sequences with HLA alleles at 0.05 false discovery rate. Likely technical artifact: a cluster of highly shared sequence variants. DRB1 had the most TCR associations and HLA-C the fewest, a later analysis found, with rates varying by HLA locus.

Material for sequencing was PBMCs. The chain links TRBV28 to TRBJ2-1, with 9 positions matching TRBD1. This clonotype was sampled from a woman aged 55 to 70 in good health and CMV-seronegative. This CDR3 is CASTPAGTGHYNEQFF. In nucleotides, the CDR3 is TGTGCCAGCACCCCAGCCGGGACAGGGCACTACAATGAGCAGTTCTTC.